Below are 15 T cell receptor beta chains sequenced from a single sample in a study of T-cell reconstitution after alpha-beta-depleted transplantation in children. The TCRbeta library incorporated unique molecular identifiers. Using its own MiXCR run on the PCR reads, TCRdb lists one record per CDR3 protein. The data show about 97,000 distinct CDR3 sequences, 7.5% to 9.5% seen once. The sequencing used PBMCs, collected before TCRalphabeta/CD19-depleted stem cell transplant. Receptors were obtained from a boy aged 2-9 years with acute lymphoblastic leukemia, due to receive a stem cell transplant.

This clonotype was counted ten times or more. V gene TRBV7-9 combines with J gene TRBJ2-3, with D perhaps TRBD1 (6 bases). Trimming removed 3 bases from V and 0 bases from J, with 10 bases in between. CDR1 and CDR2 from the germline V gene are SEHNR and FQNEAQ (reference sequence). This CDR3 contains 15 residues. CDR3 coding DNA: TGTGCCAGCAGCTTGGGGACAATTAGCACAGATACGCAGTATTTT. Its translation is CASSLGTISTDTQYF.

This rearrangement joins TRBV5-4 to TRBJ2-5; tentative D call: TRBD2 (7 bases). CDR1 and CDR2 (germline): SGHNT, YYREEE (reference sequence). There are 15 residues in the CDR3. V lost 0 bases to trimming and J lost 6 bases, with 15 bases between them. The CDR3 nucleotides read TGTGCCAGCAGCTTGGTCCGGGGGGCGATAAAGACCCAGTACTTC. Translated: CASSLVRGAIKTQYF.

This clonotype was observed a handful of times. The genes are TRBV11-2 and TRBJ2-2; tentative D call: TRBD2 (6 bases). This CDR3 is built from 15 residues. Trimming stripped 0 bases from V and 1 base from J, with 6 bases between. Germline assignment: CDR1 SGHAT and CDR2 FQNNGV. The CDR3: CASSLDGRNTGELFF. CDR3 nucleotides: TGTGCCAGCAGCTTAGACGGGAGGAACACCGGGGAGCTGTTTTTT.

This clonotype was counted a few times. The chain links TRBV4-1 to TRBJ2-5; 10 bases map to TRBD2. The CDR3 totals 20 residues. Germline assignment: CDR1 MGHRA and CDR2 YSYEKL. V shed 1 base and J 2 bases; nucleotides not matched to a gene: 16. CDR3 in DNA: TGCGCCAGCAGCCAAGGGGGGAGTGCCGCTAGCGGGGGCCGACAAGAGACCCAGTACTTC. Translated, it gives CASSQGGSAASGGRQETQYF.

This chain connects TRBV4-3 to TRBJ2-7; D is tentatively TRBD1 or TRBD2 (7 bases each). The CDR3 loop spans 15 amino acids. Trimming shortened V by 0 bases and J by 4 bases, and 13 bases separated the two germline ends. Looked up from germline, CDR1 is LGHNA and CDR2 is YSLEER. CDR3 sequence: CASSQEGGGPYEQYF. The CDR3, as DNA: TGCGCCAGCAGCCAAGAGGGAGGGGGCCCTTACGAGCAGTACTTC.

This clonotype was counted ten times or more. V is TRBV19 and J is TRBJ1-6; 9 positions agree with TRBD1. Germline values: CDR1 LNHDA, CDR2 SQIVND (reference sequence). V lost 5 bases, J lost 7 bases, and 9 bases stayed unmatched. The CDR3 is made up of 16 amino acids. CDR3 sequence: CASSVKSGQGNSPLHF. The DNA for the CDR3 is TGTGCCAGTAGTGTCAAAAGCGGACAGGGGAATTCACCCCTCCACTTT.

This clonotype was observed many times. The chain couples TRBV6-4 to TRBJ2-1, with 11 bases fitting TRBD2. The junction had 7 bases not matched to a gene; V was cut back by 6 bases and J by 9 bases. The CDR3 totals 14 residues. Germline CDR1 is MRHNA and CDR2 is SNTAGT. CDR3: CASSSTSGVGEQFF. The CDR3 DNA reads TGTGCCAGCAGCTCGACTAGCGGGGTGGGTGAGCAGTTCTTC.

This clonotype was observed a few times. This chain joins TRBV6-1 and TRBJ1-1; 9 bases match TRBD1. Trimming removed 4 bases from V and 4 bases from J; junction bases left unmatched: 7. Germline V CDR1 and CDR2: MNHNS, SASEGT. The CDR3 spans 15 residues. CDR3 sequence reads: CASSVRQGGSTEAFF. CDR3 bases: TGTGCCAGCAGTGTCAGACAGGGGGGGAGCACTGAAGCTTTCTTT.

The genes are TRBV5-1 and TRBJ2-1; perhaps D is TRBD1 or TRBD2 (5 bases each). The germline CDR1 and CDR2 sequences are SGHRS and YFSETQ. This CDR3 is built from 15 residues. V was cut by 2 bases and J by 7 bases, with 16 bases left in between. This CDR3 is CASSFPGEGTNEQFF. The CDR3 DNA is TGCGCCAGCAGCTTCCCTGGTGAAGGGACGAATGAGCAGTTCTTC.

CDR3 coding DNA: TGCGCCAGCAGCCCTAGCGGGGGGAATGAGCAGTTCTTC. It yields the protein CASSPSGGNEQFF. The V call is TRBV4-1, the J call TRBJ2-1; 11 nucleotides agree with TRBD2. Germline assignment: CDR1 MGHRA and CDR2 YSYEKL. V was clipped by 4 bases and J by 7 bases; unmatched bases: 0. The CDR3 totals 13 residues.

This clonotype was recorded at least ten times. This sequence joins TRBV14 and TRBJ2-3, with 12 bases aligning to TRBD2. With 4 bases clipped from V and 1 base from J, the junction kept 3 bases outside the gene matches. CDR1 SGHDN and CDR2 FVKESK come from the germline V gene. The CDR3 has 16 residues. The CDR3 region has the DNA TGTGCCAGCAGCCCATGGACTAGCGGGGGCACAGATACGCAGTATTTT. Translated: CASSPWTSGGTDTQYF.

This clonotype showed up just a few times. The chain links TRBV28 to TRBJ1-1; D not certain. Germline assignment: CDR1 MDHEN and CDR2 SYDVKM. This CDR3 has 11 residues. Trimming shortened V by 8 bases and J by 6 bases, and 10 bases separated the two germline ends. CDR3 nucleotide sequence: TGTGCCAGCCGGACCCCTCCTGAAGCTTTCTTT. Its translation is CASRTPPEAFF.

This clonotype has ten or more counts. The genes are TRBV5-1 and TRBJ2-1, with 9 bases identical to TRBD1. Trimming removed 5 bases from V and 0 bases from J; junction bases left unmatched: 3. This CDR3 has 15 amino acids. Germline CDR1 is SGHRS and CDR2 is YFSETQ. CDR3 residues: CASSSTGGSYNEQFF. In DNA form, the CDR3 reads TGCGCCAGCAGTTCGACAGGGGGCTCCTACAATGAGCAGTTCTTC. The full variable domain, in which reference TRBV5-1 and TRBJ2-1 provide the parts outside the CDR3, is KAGVTQTPRYLIKTRGQQVTLSCSPISGHRSVSWYQQTPGQGLQFLFEYFSETQRNKGNFPGRFSGRQFSNSRSEMNVSTLELGDSALYLCASSSTGGSYNEQFFGPGTRLTVL.

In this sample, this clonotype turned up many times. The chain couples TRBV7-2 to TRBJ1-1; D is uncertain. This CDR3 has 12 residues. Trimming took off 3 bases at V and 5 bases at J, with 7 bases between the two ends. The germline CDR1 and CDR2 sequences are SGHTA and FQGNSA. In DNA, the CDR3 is TGTGCCAGCAGCTTTACGGGGACTGAAGCTTTCTTT. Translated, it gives CASSFTGTEAFF.

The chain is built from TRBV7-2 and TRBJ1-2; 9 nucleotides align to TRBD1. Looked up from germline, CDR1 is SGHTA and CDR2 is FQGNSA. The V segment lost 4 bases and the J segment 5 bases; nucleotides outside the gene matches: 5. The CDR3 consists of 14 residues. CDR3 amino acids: CASSSRTGEYGYTF. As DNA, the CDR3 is TGTGCCAGCAGCTCGAGGACAGGGGAATATGGCTACACCTTC.